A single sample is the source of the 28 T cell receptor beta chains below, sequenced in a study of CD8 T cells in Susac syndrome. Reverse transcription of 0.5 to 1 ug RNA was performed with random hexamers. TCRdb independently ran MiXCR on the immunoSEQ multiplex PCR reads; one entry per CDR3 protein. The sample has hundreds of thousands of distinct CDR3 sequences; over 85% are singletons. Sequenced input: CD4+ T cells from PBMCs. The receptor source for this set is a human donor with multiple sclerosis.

CDR3 protein: CSVESGGAGELFF. The CDR3 DNA reads as TGCAGCGTTGAGTCCGGGGGAGCCGGGGAGCTGTTTTTT. The V call is TRBV29-1, the J call TRBJ2-2; a possible D gene is TRBD2 (6 bases). The CDR3 runs 13 residues. With 3 bases removed from V and 6 bases from J, the gap between germline ends came to 11 bases. Per germline, CDR1 SQVTM and CDR2 ANQGSEA.

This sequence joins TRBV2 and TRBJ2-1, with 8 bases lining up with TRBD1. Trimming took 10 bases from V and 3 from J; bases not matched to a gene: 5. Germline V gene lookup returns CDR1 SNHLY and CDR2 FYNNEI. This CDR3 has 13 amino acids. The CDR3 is CATRQGIYNEQFF. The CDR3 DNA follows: TGTGCCACCCGACAGGGGATCTACAATGAGCAGTTCTTC. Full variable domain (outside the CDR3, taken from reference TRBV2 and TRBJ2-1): EPEVTQTPSHQVTQMGQEVILRCVPISNHLYFYWYRQILGQKVEFLVSFYNNEISEKSEIFDDQFSVERPDGSNFTLKIRSTKLEDSAMYFCATRQGIYNEQFFGPGTRLTVL.

In DNA form, the CDR3 reads TGTGCCAGCTCACCCTTTGAAGGCACTGAAGCTTTCTTT. It encodes CASSPFEGTEAFF. The chain combines TRBV18 with TRBJ1-1; D is undetermined. The V end was cut by 3 bases, the J end by 4 bases, with 9 bases between. CDR3 length equals 13 residues. The germline gives CDR1 KGHSH, CDR2 LQKENI.

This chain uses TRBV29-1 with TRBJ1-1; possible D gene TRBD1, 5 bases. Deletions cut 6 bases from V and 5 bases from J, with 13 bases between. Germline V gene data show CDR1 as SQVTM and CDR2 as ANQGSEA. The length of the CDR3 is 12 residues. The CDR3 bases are TGCAGCGTCCTAGGGGCGATAACTGAAGCTTTCTTT. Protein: CSVLGAITEAFF.

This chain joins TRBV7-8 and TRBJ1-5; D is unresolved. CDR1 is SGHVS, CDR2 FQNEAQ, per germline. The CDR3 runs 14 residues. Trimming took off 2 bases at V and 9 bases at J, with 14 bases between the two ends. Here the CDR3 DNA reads TGTGCCAGCAGCTTATTAGGTAGGCCCTGGCCCCAGCATTTT. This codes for CASSLLGRPWPQHF.

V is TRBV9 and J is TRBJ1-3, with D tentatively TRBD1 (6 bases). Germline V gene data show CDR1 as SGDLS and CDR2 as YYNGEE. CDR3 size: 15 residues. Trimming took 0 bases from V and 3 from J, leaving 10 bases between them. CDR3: CASSVGDTDGNTIYF. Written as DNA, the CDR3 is TGTGCCAGCAGCGTAGGGGACACCGATGGAAACACCATATATTTT.

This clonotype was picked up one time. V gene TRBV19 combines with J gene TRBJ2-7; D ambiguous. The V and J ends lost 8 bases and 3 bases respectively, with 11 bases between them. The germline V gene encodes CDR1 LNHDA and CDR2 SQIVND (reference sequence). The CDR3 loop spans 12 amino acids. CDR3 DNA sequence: TGTGCCAGTGTCGGCAGAGGCTACGAGCAGTACTTC. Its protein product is CASVGRGYEQYF.

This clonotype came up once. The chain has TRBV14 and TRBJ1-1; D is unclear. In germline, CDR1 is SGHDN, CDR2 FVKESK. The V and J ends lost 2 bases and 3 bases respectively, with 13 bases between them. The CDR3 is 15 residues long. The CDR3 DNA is TGTGCCAGCAGCCAATCGCGACGCTGGGACACTGAAGCTTTCTTT. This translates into CASSQSRRWDTEAFF.

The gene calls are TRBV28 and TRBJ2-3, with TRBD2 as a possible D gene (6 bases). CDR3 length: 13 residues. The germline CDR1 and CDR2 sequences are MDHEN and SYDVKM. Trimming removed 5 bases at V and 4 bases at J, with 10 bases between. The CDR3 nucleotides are TGTGCCAGCAGTGCTCGACTAGCAGATACGCAGTATTTT. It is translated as CASSARLADTQYF.

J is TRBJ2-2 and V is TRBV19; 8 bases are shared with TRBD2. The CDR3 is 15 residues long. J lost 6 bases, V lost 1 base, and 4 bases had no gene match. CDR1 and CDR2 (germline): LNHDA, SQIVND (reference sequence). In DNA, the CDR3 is TGTGCCAGTAGTATAGGGACTAGCACGGCCGGGGAGCTGTTTTTT. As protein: CASSIGTSTAGELFF.

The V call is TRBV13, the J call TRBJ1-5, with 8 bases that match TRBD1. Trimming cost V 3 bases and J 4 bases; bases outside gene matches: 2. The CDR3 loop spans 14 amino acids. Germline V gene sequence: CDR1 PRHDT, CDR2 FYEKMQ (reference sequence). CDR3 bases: TGTGCCAGCAGCTTCGGACAGGGAAATCAGCCCCAGCATTTT. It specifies CASSFGQGNQPQHF. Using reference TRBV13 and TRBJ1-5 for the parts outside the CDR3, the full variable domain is AAGVIQSPRHLIKEKRETATLKCYPIPRHDTVYWYQQGPGQDPQFLISFYEKMQSDKGSIPDRFSAQQFSDYHSELNMSSLELGDSALYFCASSFGQGNQPQHFGDGTRLSIL.

DNA of the CDR3: TGTGCCAGCAGCTTCATAGAACGAGGCTACGAGCAGTACTTC. Encoded protein: CASSFIERGYEQYF. The rearrangement links TRBV7-2 to TRBJ2-7; D is undetermined. CDR1 is SGHTA and CDR2 is FQGNSA in the germline V gene. V lost 3 bases to trimming and J lost 3 bases, with 12 bases between them. This CDR3 comprises 14 residues.

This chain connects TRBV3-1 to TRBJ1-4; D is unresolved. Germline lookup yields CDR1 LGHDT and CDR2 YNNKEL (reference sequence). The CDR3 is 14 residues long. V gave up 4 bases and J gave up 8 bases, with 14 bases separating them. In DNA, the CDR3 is TGTGCCAGCAGCCCAAGGACGATCGGGGAAAAACTGTTTTTT. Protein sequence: CASSPRTIGEKLFF.

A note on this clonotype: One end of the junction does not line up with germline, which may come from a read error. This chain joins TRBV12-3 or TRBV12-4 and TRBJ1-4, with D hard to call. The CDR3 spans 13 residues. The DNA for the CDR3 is TGTGCCAGCAGTTTAGCGACTAATGAAAAACTTTTGTTT. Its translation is CASSLATNEKLLF.

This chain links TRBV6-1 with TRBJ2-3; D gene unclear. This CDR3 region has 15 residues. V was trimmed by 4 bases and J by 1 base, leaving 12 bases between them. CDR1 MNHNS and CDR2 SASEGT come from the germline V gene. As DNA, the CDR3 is TGTGCCAGCAGTGTCCTTGCGGCGGGCACAGATACGCAGTATTTT. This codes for CASSVLAAGTDTQYF.

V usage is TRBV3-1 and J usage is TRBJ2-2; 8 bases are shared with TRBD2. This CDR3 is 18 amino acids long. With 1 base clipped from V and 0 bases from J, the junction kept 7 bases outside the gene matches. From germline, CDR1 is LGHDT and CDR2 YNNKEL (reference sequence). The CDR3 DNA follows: TGTGCCAGCAGCCAAGGGCCAACTAGCGGAGCGAACACCGGGGAGCTGTTTTTT. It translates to CASSQGPTSGANTGELFF.

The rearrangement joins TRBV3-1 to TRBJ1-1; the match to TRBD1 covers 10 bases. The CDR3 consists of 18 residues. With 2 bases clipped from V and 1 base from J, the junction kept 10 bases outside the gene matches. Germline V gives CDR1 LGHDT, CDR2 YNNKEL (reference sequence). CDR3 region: CASSQRDRGGGGNTEAFF. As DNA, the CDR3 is TGTGCCAGCAGCCAAAGGGACAGGGGTGGTGGTGGGAACACTGAAGCTTTCTTT.

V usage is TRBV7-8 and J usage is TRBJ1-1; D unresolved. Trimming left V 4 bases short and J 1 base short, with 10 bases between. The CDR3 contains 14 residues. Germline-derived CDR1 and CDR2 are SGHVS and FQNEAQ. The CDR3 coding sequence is TGTGCCAGCAGCTCAGGACCAACGAACACTGAAGCTTTCTTT. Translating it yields CASSSGPTNTEAFF.

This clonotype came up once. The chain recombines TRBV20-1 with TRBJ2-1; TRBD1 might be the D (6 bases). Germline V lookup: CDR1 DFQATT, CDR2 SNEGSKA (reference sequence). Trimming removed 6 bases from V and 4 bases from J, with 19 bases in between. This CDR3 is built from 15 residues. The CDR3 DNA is TGCAGTGCCACCAATGGGGGCAAGACTTACAATGAGCAGTTCTTC. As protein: CSATNGGKTYNEQFF.

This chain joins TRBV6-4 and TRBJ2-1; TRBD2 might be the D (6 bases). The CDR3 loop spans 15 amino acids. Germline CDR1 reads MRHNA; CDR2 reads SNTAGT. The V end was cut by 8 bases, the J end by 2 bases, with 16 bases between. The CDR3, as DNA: TGTGCCAGCCGCCGGGAGTGGGCCCCCTACAATGAGCAGTTCTTC. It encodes CASRREWAPYNEQFF.

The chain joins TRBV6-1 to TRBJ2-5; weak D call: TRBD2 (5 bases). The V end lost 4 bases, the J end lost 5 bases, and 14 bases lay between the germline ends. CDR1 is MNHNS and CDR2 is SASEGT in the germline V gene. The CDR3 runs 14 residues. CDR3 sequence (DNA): TGTGCCAGCAGTGGCAGCGGAGAGTGGGAGACCCAGTACTTC. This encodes CASSGSGEWETQYF.

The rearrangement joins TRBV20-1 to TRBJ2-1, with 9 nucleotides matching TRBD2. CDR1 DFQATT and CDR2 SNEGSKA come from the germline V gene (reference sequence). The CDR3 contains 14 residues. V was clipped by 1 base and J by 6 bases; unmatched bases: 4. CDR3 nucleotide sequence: TGCAGTGCTAGAGGGCTAGCGGGAAGCAATGAGCAGTTCTTC. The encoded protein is CSARGLAGSNEQFF.

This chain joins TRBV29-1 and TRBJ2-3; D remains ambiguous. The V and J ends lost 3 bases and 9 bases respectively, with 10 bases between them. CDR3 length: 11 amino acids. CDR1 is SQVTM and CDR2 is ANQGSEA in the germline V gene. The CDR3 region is CSVEDGATQYF. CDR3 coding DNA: TGCAGCGTTGAGGACGGCGCCACGCAGTATTTT.

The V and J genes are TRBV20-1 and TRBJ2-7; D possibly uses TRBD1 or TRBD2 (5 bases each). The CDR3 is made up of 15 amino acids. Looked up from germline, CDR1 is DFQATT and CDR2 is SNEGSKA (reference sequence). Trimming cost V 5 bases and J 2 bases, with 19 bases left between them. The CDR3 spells CSASTQAGRTYEQYF. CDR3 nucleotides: TGCAGTGCTTCCACTCAGGCAGGGAGAACCTACGAGCAGTACTTC.

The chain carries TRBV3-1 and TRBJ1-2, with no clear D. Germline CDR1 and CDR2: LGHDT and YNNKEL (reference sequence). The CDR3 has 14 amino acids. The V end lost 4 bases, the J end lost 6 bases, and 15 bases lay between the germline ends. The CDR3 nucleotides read TGTGCCAGCAGCCGAGAGGGAGGGATAGATGGCTACACCTTC. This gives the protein CASSREGGIDGYTF.

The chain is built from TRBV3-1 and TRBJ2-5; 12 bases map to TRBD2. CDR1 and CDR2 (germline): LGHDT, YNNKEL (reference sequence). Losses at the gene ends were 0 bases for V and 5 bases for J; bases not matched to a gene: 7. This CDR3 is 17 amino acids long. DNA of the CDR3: TGTGCCAGCAGCCAAGAGCTAGCGGGAGGGCCGTTGGAGACCCAGTACTTC. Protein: CASSQELAGGPLETQYF.

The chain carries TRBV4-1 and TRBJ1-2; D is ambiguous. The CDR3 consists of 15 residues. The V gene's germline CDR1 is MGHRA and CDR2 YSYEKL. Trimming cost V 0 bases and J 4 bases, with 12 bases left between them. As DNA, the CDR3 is TGCGCCAGCAGCCAAGATACAGCCGGAGGCTATGGCTACACCTTC. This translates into CASSQDTAGGYGYTF.

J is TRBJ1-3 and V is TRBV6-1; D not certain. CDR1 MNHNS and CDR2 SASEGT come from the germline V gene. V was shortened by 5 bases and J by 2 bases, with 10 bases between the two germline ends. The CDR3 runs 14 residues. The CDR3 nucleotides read TGTGCCAGCAGTACTAGGGATCCTGGAAACACCATATATTTT. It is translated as CASSTRDPGNTIYF.